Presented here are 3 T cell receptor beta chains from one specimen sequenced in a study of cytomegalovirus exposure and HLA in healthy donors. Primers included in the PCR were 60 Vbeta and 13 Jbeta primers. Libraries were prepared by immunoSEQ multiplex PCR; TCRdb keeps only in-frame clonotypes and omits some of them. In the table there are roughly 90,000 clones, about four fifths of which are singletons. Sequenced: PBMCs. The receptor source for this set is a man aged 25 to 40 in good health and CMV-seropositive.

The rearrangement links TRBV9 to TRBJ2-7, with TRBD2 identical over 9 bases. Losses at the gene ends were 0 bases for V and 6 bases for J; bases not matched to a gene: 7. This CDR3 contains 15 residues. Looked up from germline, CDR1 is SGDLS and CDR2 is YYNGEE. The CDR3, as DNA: TGTGCCAGCAGCGTAGGGGATAGCGGGAGTTCCGAGCAGTACTTC. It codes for CASSVGDSGSSEQYF. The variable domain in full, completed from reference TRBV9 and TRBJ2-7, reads DSGVTQTPKHLITATGQRVTLRCSPRSGDLSVYWYQQSLDQGLQFLIQYYNGEERAKGNILERFSAQQFPDLHSELNLSSLELGDSALYFCASSVGDSGSSEQYFGPGTRLTVT.

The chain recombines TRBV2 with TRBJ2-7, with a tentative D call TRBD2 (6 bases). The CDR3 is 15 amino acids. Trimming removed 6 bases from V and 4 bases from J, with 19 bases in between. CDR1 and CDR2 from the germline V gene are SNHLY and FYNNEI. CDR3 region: CASRYGGSEEYEQYF. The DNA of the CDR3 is TGTGCCAGCAGATATGGGGGGAGCGAGGAGTACGAGCAGTACTTC. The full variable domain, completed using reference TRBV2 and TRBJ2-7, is EPEVTQTPSHQVTQMGQEVILRCVPISNHLYFYWYRQILGQKVEFLVSFYNNEISEKSEIFDDQFSVERPDGSNFTLKIRSTKLEDSAMYFCASRYGGSEEYEQYFGPGTRLTVT.

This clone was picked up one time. In nucleotides, the CDR3 is TGTGCCAGCAGGTCTGACAGGGTTGGCTACACCTTC. Amino acids: CASRSDRVGYTF. The chain is built from TRBV7-9 and TRBJ1-2; 7 nucleotides line up with TRBD1. V trimming: 6 bases; J trimming: 7 bases; junction bases outside the gene matches: 5. The CDR3 totals 12 residues. The V gene's germline CDR1 is SEHNR and CDR2 FQNEAQ (reference sequence).